This TCR beta chain was recorded in a study of OX40 agonist ivuxolimab in advanced cancers. Method: immunoSEQ multiplex PCR; TCRdb's copy keeps in-frame clones and lacks some. The sample holds 40,000 or so clones, 89% seen once. To note about this clone: The target antigen is unknown.

The study, taken as a whole, reports: Some patients who did not respond also had low normalized T-cell clonal expansion.

Trimming removed 0 bases from V and 1 base from J, with 6 bases in between. CDR3 size: 14 residues. Germline V CDR1 and CDR2: MNHNY, SVGAGI (reference sequence). The chain recombines TRBV6-6 with TRBJ1-1, with D possibly being TRBD1 (5 bases). Sequenced here: CD4+ or CD8+ T cells sorted from blood, sampled in a trial of the OX40 agonist ivuxolimab. The source of this sequence is an adult with an advanced solid tumor such as melanoma, head and neck, liver or kidney cancer. Written as DNA, the CDR3 is TGTGCCAGCAGTTACTCGACAGAGAACACTGAAGCTTTCTTT. Translated, it gives CASSYSTENTEAFF.